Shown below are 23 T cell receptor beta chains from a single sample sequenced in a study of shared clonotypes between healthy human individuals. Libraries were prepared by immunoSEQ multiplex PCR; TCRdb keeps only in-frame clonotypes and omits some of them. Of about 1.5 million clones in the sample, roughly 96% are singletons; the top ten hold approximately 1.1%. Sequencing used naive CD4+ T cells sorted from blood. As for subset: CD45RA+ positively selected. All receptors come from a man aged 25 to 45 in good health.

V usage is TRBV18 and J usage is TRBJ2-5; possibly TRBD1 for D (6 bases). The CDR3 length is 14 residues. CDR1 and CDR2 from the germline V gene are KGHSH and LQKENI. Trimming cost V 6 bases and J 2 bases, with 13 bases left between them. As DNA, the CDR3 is TGTGCCAGCTCTAGGACAGCGAATCAAGAGACCCAGTACTTC. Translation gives CASSRTANQETQYF.

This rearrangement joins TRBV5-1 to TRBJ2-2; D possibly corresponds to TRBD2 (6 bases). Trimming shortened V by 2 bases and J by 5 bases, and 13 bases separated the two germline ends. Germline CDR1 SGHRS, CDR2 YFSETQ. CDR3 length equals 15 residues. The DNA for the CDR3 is TGCGCCAGCAGCTTAGACCCGGGGAGGACCGGGGAGCTGTTTTTT. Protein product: CASSLDPGRTGELFF.

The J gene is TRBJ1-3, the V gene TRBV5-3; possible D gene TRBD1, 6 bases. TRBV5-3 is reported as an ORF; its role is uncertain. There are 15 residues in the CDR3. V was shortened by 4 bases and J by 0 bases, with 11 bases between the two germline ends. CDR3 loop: CARSERGDSGNTIYF. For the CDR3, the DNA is TGTGCCAGAAGCGAAAGGGGGGACTCTGGAAACACCATATATTTT.

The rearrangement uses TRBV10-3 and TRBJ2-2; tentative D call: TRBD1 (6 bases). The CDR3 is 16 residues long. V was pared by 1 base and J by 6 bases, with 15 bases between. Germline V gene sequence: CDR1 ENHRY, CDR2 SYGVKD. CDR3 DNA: TGTGCCATCAGTGAGTTGCTGGGGGCAACGGCCGGGGAGCTGTTTTTT. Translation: CAISELLGATAGELFF.

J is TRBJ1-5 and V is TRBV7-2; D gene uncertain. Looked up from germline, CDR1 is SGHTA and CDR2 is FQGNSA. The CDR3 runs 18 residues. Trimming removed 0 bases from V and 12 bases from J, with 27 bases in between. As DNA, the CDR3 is TGTGCCAGCAGCTTAGCGTTCCTTTCACTAGGGCAGCTTAGAAACCAGCATTTT. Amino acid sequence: CASSLAFLSLGQLRNQHF.

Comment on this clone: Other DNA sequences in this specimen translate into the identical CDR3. As DNA, the CDR3 is TGCGCCAGCAGCTCCGGACTAGCGGGTAGCACAGATACGCAGTATTTT. It is translated as CASSSGLAGSTDTQYF. This sequence joins TRBV5-1 and TRBJ2-3; TRBD2 agrees at 11 bases. The V gene's germline CDR1 is SGHRS and CDR2 YFSETQ. The CDR3 contains 16 residues. With V trimmed by 3 bases and J by 0 bases, 3 bases remained unmatched.

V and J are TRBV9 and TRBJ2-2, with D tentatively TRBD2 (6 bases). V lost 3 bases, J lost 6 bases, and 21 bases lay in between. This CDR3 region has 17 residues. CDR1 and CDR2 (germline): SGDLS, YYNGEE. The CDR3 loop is CASSGGLRAGYAGELFF. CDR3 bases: TGTGCCAGCAGCGGGGGACTCAGGGCTGGATATGCCGGGGAGCTGTTTTTT.

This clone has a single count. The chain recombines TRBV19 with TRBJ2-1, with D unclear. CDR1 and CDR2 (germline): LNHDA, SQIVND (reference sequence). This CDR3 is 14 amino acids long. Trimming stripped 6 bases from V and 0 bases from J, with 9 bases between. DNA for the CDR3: TGTGCCAGTAGCTCCCACAGCTCCTACAATGAGCAGTTCTTC. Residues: CASSSHSSYNEQFF.

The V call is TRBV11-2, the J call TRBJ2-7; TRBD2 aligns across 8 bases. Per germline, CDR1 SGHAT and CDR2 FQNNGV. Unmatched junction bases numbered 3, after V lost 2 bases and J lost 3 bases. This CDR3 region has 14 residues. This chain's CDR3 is CASSLREGIYEQYF. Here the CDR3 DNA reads TGTGCCAGCAGCTTACGGGAGGGAATCTACGAGCAGTACTTC.

CDR3: CASRNRGLAGDEQYF. As DNA, the CDR3 is TGTGCCAGCAGAAACCGGGGACTAGCGGGAGACGAGCAGTACTTC. The chain joins TRBV28 to TRBJ2-7, with 14 nucleotides matching TRBD2. Germline CDR1 MDHEN, CDR2 SYDVKM. This CDR3 has 15 residues. Losses at the gene ends were 6 bases for V and 5 bases for J; bases not matched to a gene: 6.

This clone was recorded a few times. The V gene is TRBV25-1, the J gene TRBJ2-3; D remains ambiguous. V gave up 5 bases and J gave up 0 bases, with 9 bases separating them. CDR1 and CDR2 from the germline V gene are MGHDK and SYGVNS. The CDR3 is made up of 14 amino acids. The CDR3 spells CASSSFTSTDTQYF. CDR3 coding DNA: TGTGCCAGCAGTTCCTTTACTAGCACAGATACGCAGTATTTT. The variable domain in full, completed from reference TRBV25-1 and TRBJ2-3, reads EADIYQTPRYLVIGTGKKITLECSQTMGHDKMYWYQQDPGMELHLIHYSYGVNSTEKGDLSSESTVSRIRTEHFPLTLESARPSHTSQYLCASSSFTSTDTQYFGPGTRLTVL.

CDR3 sequence (DNA): TGTGCCATCAGTGAGTCGAAGGTCCTCGGGACCCAGCATTTT. Translated, it gives CAISESKVLGTQHF. The chain joins TRBV10-3 to TRBJ1-5; D uncertain. CDR1 and CDR2 from the germline V gene are ENHRY and SYGVKD. This CDR3 comprises 14 residues. V lost 0 bases to trimming and J lost 11 bases, with 14 bases between them.

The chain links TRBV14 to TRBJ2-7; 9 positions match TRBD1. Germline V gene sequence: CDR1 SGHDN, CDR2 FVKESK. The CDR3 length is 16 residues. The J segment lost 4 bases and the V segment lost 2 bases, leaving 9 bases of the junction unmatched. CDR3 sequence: CASSQHSGQGDYEQYF. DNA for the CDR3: TGTGCCAGCAGCCAACATTCGGGACAGGGAGATTACGAGCAGTACTTC.

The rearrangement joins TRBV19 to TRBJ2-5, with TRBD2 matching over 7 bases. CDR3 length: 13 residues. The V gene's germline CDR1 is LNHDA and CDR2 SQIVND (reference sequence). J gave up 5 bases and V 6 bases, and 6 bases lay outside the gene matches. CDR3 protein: CASRGGSDETQYF. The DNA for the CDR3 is TGTGCCAGTAGAGGCGGGAGCGACGAGACCCAGTACTTC.

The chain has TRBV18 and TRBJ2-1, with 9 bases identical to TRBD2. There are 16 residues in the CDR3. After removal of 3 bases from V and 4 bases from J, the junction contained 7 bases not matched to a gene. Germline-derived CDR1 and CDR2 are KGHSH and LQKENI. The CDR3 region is CASSPPGTSPYNEQFF. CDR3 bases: TGTGCCAGCTCACCCCCCGGGACTAGCCCTTACAATGAGCAGTTCTTC.

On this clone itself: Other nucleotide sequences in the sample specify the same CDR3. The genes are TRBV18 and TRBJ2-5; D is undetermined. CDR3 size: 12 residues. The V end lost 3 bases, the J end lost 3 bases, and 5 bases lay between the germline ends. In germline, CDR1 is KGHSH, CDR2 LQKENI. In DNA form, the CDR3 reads TGTGCCAGCTCACCTAACGAAGAGACCCAGTACTTC. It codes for CASSPNEETQYF.

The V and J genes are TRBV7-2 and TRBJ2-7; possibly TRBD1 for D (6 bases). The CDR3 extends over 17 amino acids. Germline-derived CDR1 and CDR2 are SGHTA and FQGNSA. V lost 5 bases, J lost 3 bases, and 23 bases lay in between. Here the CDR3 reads CASSQVSGTLLIYEQYF. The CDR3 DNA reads TGTGCCAGCAGCCAAGTATCCGGGACACTTCTTATCTACGAGCAGTACTTC. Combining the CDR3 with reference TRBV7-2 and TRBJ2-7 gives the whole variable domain GAGVSQSPSNKVTEKGKDVELRCDPISGHTALYWYRQSLGQGLEFLIYFQGNSAPDKSGLPSDRFSAERTGGSVSTLTIQRTQQEDSAVYLCASSQVSGTLLIYEQYFGPGTRLTVT.

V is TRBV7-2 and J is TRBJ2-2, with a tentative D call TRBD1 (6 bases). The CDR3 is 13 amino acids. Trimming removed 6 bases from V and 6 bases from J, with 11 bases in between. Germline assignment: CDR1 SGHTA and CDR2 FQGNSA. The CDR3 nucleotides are TGTGCCAGCAGGCAACAGGGTCCCGGGGAGCTGTTTTTT. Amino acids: CASRQQGPGELFF.

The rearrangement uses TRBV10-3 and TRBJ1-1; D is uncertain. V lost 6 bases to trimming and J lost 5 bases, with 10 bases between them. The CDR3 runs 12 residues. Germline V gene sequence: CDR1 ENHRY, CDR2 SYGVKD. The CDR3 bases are TGTGCCATCAGATTCGGTGGAACTGAAGCTTTCTTT. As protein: CAIRFGGTEAFF.

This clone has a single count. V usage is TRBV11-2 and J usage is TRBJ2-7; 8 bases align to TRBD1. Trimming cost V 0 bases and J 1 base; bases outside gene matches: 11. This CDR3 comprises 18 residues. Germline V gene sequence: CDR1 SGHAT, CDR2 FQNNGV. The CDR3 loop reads CASSLEAARQGQSYEQYF. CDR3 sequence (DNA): TGTGCCAGCAGCTTAGAGGCGGCTCGACAGGGGCAATCCTACGAGCAGTACTTC.

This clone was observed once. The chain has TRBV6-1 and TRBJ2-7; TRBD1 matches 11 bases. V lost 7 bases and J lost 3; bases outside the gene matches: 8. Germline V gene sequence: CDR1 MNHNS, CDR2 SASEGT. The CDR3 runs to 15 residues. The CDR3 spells CASTQDRGLRYEQYF. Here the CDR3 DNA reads TGTGCCAGCACTCAGGACAGGGGGCTTCGCTACGAGCAGTACTTC.

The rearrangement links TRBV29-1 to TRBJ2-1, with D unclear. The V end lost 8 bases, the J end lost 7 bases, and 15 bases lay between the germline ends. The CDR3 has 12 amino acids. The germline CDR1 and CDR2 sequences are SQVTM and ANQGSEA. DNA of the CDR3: TGCAGCACTATTCGTGGTGGGAATGAGCAGTTCTTC. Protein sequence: CSTIRGGNEQFF.

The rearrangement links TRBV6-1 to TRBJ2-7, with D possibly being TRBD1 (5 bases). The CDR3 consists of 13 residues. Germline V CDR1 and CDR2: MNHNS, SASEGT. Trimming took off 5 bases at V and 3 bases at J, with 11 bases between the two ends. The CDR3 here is CASSKSRGYEQYF. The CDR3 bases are TGTGCCAGCAGTAAAAGTAGGGGCTACGAGCAGTACTTC.